This TCR beta chain was obtained from a study of CD8 T cells in ankylosing spondylitis (dated by TCRdb to about 2017). Study-level background: The study set out to find disease-linked TCR variants by profiling T cell receptor beta repertoires in ankylosing spondylitis patients and healthy donors. In total, the full study cohort was made up of some 110 healthy donors and approximately 24 ankylosing spondylitis patients. Peripheral blood was sampled, and synovial fluid was additionally collected from ankylosing spondylitis patients. General study outcomes and caveats: The disease-linked clones were reported as significantly enriched in matched synovial fluid samples from ankylosing spondylitis patients. A CD8+ phenotype was shown by the disease-linked clones, which were found at relatively low frequencies in peripheral blood. A TCR beta motif of about eight highly homologous amino acid variants appeared characteristic of blood from ankylosing spondylitis patients. Some of the motif variants had been reported before in the synovial fluid and blood of reactive arthritis patients, a finding that suggests common disease-initiation mechanisms.

According to the germline V gene, CDR1 reads MGHRA and CDR2 reads YSYEKL. At the junction V is shortened by 4 bases and J by 9 bases, with 16 bases in between. The CDR3 goes from the cysteine to the phenylalanine over 14 residues. Only the CDR3 part of the read is kept: 42 bases, read in frame from the first base. This clonotype was picked up many times. The antigen this receptor binds is unknown. Base quality data are lacking; no much larger clone is found one base away. TCRdb records Illumina HiSeq 2500 as the sequencer. TCR beta libraries were prepared by quantitative 5'-RACE with molecular barcodes. Turning to the authors' computational methods: To identify disease-linked TCR variants, a new computational method was used, one built on a probabilistic model of VDJ rearrangement. TCRdb ran its own pipeline on the public reads, namely fastp trimming at Q25 and MiXCR clone calling, and kept in-frame beta chains. Merged by CDR3 protein, the rows form single entries marked with the most common genes and DNA. None of the V and J calls come from the authors' own analysis; TCRdb made them. The sample profile shows around 490,000 distinct CDR3 sequences; approximately 5% of them were found once. Of the sample, around 3.5% falls within the top ten clones.

Recombination linked TRBV4-1 to TRBJ1-5; D gene: possibly TRBD1, on 6 matching bases. This receptor was taken from a male donor with ankylosing spondylitis. The sequencing input was blood, either unsorted or a sorted T cell fraction (not recorded which). The CDR3 amino acid sequence is: CASSPGTPRTPQHF. The nucleotides read TGCGCCAGCAGCCCCGGGACACCCCGGACGCCCCAGCATTTT.